The clone carrying this T cell receptor (beta chain) was seen ten or more times. Antigen specificity is unknown. This specimen comes from a study of regulatory T cells in long-lasting Graves disease. Arm-PCR of CDR3 regions and iRepertoire HTBI primers were the basis on which TCR beta libraries were built. TCRdb reanalysed the multiplex PCR reads using MiXCR and keeps one entry per CDR3 protein. The sample includes about 290,000 distinct CDR3 sequences, 22% of them seen just once. Overall study findings and caveats: More public clonotypes were shared by persistent patients (about 2,700) than by new patients (approximately 1,000). With persistent disease, TRBV28, TRBJ1-2 and TRBJ2-5 were the favored segments.

Documented time point: persistent/refractory GD, antithyroid drugs over 5 years with positive TRAb. PBMC RNA served as the TCR library source. Germline CDR1 is SGHTA and CDR2 is FQGNSA. The CDR3 loop spans 15 amino acids. The ends were cut back, 5 bases at V and 7 bases at J, with 20 bases in the middle. The sequenced sample was peripheral blood mononuclear cells (PBMCs), obtained when the disease was refractory, from a patient treated with antithyroid drugs. The chain couples TRBV7-2 to TRBJ2-5, with D perhaps TRBD1 (5 bases). This receptor was taken from a female donor with Graves disease. The CDR3 loop is CASSPLTMGRRTQYF. The CDR3 DNA follows: TGTGCCAGCAGCCCTCTGACGATGGGGCGCCGGACCCAGTACTTC.